Described below is a single TCR beta chain sequence and its context. This specimen belongs to a study of cytomegalovirus exposure and HLA in healthy donors. The PCR made use of 60 Vbeta and 13 Jbeta primers. TCRdb keeps only in-frame clones here, not all; method: immunoSEQ multiplex PCR. The sample comprises over 150,000 clones, roughly two thirds of which are singletons, and around 2.8% rests with the top ten. The V end was cut by 4 bases, the J end by 6 bases, with 10 bases between. CDR1 LGHNT and CDR2 FRNRAP come from the germline V gene. The CDR3 spans 13 residues. Sequencing was carried out using PBMCs. V is TRBV12-5 and J is TRBJ1-5; maybe TRBD1 (6 bases). This clonotype originated in a woman aged 35 to 49 in good health and CMV-seropositive. The CDR3 DNA is TGTGCTAGTGGTTCAGGGGCGCGTCAGCCCCAGCATTTT. Its protein is CASGSGARQPQHF.